These T cell receptor beta chains were read from a single sample in a study of OX40 agonist ivuxolimab in advanced cancers. Using immunoSEQ multiplex PCR, the repertoire was profiled, and TCRdb retains in-frame clones only, with some absent. The data hold more than 70,000 clones, with more than 80% observed a single time. The sequencing here drew on CD4+ or CD8+ T cells sorted from blood, taken in a trial of the OX40 agonist ivuxolimab. The receptor source for this set is an adult with an advanced solid tumor such as melanoma, head and neck, liver or kidney cancer. CDR3s include the opening cysteine and the closing phenylalanine or tryptophan. D genes are given only for firm matches. Expanded clones are given a class, and other clones once, few, many or no size at all.

clone_size: -; j_call: TRBJ1-1; d_call: -; v_call: TRBV19; cdr3_nt: TGTGCCAGTAGTATAACTGGACTGAACACTGAAGCTTTCTTT; cdr3_aa: CASSITGLNTEAFF
clone_size: -; j_call: TRBJ1-3; d_call: -; v_call: TRBV10-3; cdr3_nt: TGTGCCATCAGTGTGGGGGGGGAATCTGGAAACACCATATATTTT; cdr3_aa: CAISVGGESGNTIYF
clone_size: -; j_call: TRBJ2-1; d_call: -; v_call: TRBV2; cdr3_nt: TGTGCCAGCAGGACGTACAATGAGCAGTTCTTC; cdr3_aa: CASRTYNEQFF
clone_size: -; j_call: TRBJ2-1; d_call: TRBD1; v_call: TRBV6-6; cdr3_nt: TGTGCCAGCAGGAAATCCGGGACAGGGGGCACTGAGCAGTTCTTC; cdr3_aa: CASRKSGTGGTEQFF
clone_size: -; j_call: TRBJ1-2; d_call: -; v_call: TRBV7-2; cdr3_nt: TGTGCCAGCAGCCCCCTGGGCGCAACTTACAGAGGCTACACCTTC; cdr3_aa: CASSPLGATYRGYTF
clone_size: -; j_call: TRBJ2-7; d_call: -; v_call: TRBV7-8; cdr3_nt: TGTGCCAGCAGCTCTGGACGCTACGAGCAGTACTTC; cdr3_aa: CASSSGRYEQYF
clone_size: -; j_call: TRBJ1-5; d_call: -; v_call: TRBV6-1; cdr3_nt: TGTGCCAGCACGGGGAGGGCTGATCAGCCCCAGCATTTT; cdr3_aa: CASTGRADQPQHF
clone_size: once; j_call: TRBJ1-2; d_call: -; v_call: TRBV30; cdr3_nt: TGTGCCTGGAGTGTAGGGGGGGCTCAAGGCTACACCTTC; cdr3_aa: CAWSVGGAQGYTF
clone_size: -; j_call: TRBJ1-5; d_call: -; v_call: TRBV2; cdr3_nt: TGTGCCAGCAGTAATAAAGGCAATCAGCCCCAGCATTTT; cdr3_aa: CASSNKGNQPQHF
clone_size: once; j_call: TRBJ2-1; d_call: -; v_call: TRBV2; cdr3_nt: TGTGCCACAGACCGTCTCGGTTACAATGAGCAGTTCTTC; cdr3_aa: CATDRLGYNEQFF
clone_size: once; j_call: TRBJ2-7; d_call: -; v_call: TRBV10-2; cdr3_nt: TGCGCCAGCAGGGCCGCGACAGGCTTAAGCTCCTACGAGCAGTACTTC; cdr3_aa: CASRAATGLSSYEQYF
clone_size: -; j_call: TRBJ2-5; d_call: -; v_call: TRBV18; cdr3_nt: TGTGCCAGCTCGTCGACGACAGGATTTCAAGAGACCCAGTACTTC; cdr3_aa: CASSSTTGFQETQYF
clone_size: -; j_call: TRBJ2-5; d_call: -; v_call: TRBV7-3; cdr3_nt: TGTGCCAGCAGCTCAGGGAGTGGAGAGACCCAGTACTTC; cdr3_aa: CASSSGSGETQYF
clone_size: -; j_call: TRBJ1-5; d_call: -; v_call: TRBV5-5; cdr3_nt: TGTGCCAGCAGCCCGTTAAGGGAGGGGAATCAGCCCCAGCATTTT; cdr3_aa: CASSPLREGNQPQHF
clone_size: -; j_call: TRBJ1-5; d_call: TRBD1; v_call: TRBV5-6; cdr3_nt: TGTGCCAGCAGCTTGGGACAGGGGGTCGGTCAGCCCCAGCATTTT; cdr3_aa: CASSLGQGVGQPQHF
clone_size: -; j_call: TRBJ1-1; d_call: -; v_call: TRBV7-9; cdr3_nt: TGTGCCAGCAGCTTATTTGGGGAGAACACTGAAGCTTTCTTT; cdr3_aa: CASSLFGENTEAFF
clone_size: -; j_call: TRBJ2-7; d_call: -; v_call: TRBV28; cdr3_nt: TGTGCCACCGACGTTGTGGGAGGCGTCTACGAGCAGTACTTC; cdr3_aa: CATDVVGGVYEQYF
clone_size: -; j_call: TRBJ2-3; d_call: -; v_call: TRBV20-1; cdr3_nt: TGCAGTGCTAGTAGGCCAGATACGCAGTATTTT; cdr3_aa: CSASRPDTQYF
clone_size: -; j_call: TRBJ1-1; d_call: TRBD1; v_call: TRBV11-3; cdr3_nt: TGTGCCAGCAGCTTAGATCAGGGGGCCCCCACTGAAGCTTTCTTT; cdr3_aa: CASSLDQGAPTEAFF
clone_size: -; j_call: TRBJ2-3; d_call: -; v_call: TRBV11-2; cdr3_nt: TGTGCCAGCAGCTTACGGAAAAGCACAGATACGCAGTATTTT; cdr3_aa: CASSLRKSTDTQYF
clone_size: -; j_call: TRBJ2-7; d_call: TRBD1; v_call: TRBV19; cdr3_nt: TGTGCCAGTAGCATACAGGGGACCTACGAGCAGTACTTC; cdr3_aa: CASSIQGTYEQYF
clone_size: -; j_call: TRBJ2-3; d_call: TRBD2; v_call: TRBV7-9; cdr3_nt: TGTGCCAGCAGCCAGATGGCGGGGGTTACAGATACGCAGTATTTT; cdr3_aa: CASSQMAGVTDTQYF
clone_size: once; j_call: TRBJ1-4; d_call: -; v_call: TRBV7-2; cdr3_nt: TGTGCCAGCAGCCCACAGGGAGGGGGTAATGAAAAACTGTTTTTT; cdr3_aa: CASSPQGGGNEKLFF
clone_size: -; j_call: TRBJ1-2; d_call: -; v_call: TRBV2; cdr3_nt: TGTGCCAGCAGTGAAGGGGCCAGAGGCGCTATCGGCTATGGCTACACCTTC; cdr3_aa: CASSEGARGAIGYGYTF
clone_size: -; j_call: TRBJ1-1; d_call: -; v_call: TRBV5-6; cdr3_nt: TGTGCCAGCAGCTTCGCGGGGGAGGCTTTCTTT; cdr3_aa: CASSFAGEAFF
clone_size: -; j_call: TRBJ2-7; d_call: TRBD2; v_call: TRBV7-2; cdr3_nt: TGTGCCAGCAGCGCCGAGCGGGGACTCTCCTACGAGCAGTACTTC; cdr3_aa: CASSAERGLSYEQYF
clone_size: once; j_call: TRBJ1-1; d_call: -; v_call: TRBV5-1; cdr3_nt: TGCGCCAGCAGCCCCGGCCCGAACACTGAAGCTTTCTTT; cdr3_aa: CASSPGPNTEAFF
clone_size: -; j_call: TRBJ1-1; d_call: -; v_call: TRBV29-1; cdr3_nt: TGCAGCGTTTTACGATCGAACACTGAAGCTTTCTTT; cdr3_aa: CSVLRSNTEAFF
clone_size: -; j_call: TRBJ2-1; d_call: -; v_call: TRBV10-1; cdr3_nt: TGCGCCAGCAGTGAGTCGAGCAGGCTAAGGGGCAATGAGCAGTTCTTC; cdr3_aa: CASSESSRLRGNEQFF
clone_size: -; j_call: TRBJ1-2; d_call: TRBD1; v_call: TRBV27; cdr3_nt: TGTGCCAGCCGAACAGGGGGAACTAACTATGGCTACACCTTC; cdr3_aa: CASRTGGTNYGYTF
clone_size: -; j_call: TRBJ1-5; d_call: -; v_call: TRBV6-4; cdr3_nt: TGTGCCAGCAGTGCCCAGCAGAATCAGCCCCAGCATTTT; cdr3_aa: CASSAQQNQPQHF
clone_size: -; j_call: TRBJ1-4; d_call: -; v_call: TRBV30; cdr3_nt: TGTGCCTGGAGTGGAGTTAATGAAAAACTGTTTTTT; cdr3_aa: CAWSGVNEKLFF
clone_size: -; j_call: TRBJ1-2; d_call: TRBD1; v_call: TRBV2; cdr3_nt: TGTGCCAGCAGTGTCAGGGGGCAAAGCTATGGCTACACCTTC; cdr3_aa: CASSVRGQSYGYTF
clone_size: -; j_call: TRBJ1-1; d_call: -; v_call: TRBV10-3; cdr3_nt: TGTGCCATCACACAGGCAGGGCGGGACACTGAAGCTTTCTTT; cdr3_aa: CAITQAGRDTEAFF